These 28 T cell receptor beta chains originate from one sample sequenced in a study of cytomegalovirus exposure and HLA in healthy donors. The PCR ran on 60 Vbeta and 13 Jbeta primers. Sequencing used immunoSEQ multiplex PCR; TCRdb keeps in-frame clones, though not all of them. The data contain 80,000 to 100,000 clones, about 81% of them singletons. The sequenced sample was PBMCs. The receptors come from a man aged 40-55 years in good health and CMV-seronegative.

This clone has a single count. The chain uses TRBV11-3 and TRBJ2-1; D may be TRBD2 (5 bases). The germline V and J ends were trimmed by 1 base and 10 bases, with 11 bases remaining between them. The V gene's germline CDR1 is SGHNT and CDR2 YENEEA. There are 13 residues in the CDR3. CDR3 amino acids: CASSLGYREEQFF. In DNA, the CDR3 is TGTGCCAGCAGCTTAGGGTATAGGGAGGAGCAGTTCTTC.

This clone occurred a few times. The genes are TRBV4-1 and TRBJ1-1; unclear D gene. The CDR3 sequence is 11 residues long. CDR1 and CDR2 (germline): MGHRA, YSYEKL. Trimming left V 8 bases short and J 5 bases short, with 9 bases between. The CDR3 DNA is TGCGCCAGCTGGAGAGGAACTGAAGCTTTCTTT. It codes for CASWRGTEAFF.

The chain is built from TRBV6-5 and TRBJ1-4, with D possibly TRBD1 on 6 matching bases. V lost 0 bases to trimming and J lost 8 bases, with 13 bases between them. The CDR3 runs 15 residues. The germline V gene has CDR1 MNHEY and CDR2 SVGAGI. The CDR3 loop is CASSYSGAPGEKLFF. Written as DNA, the CDR3 is TGTGCCAGCAGTTACTCGGGGGCGCCGGGCGAAAAACTGTTTTTT.

V gene TRBV18 combines with J gene TRBJ2-5; 10 bases map to TRBD1. The length of the CDR3 is 15 residues. The V and J ends lost 0 bases and 4 bases, in that order; junction bases with no gene match: 2. The V gene's germline CDR1 is KGHSH and CDR2 LQKENI. CDR3 in DNA: TGTGCCAGCTCACCACCGAGGACAGGGGGAGAGACCCAGTACTTC. This translates into CASSPPRTGGETQYF.

About this clone: Other nucleotide sequences from this sample produce the same CDR3. J is TRBJ2-1 and V is TRBV5-1; 9 nucleotides align to TRBD2. After removal of 0 bases from V and 3 bases from J, the junction contained 4 bases not matched to a gene. Looked up from germline, CDR1 is SGHRS and CDR2 is YFSETQ. CDR3 length: 16 residues. This CDR3 is CASSLVAGGSYNEQFF. The CDR3 DNA follows: TGCGCCAGCAGCTTGGTGGCGGGGGGGAGCTACAATGAGCAGTTCTTC.

The chain links TRBV18 to TRBJ2-5, with D perhaps matching TRBD1 (5 bases). V lost 6 bases, J lost 0 bases, and 8 bases lay in between. CDR3 size: 13 residues. The germline CDR1 and CDR2 sequences are KGHSH and LQKENI. The CDR3 DNA follows: TGTGCCAGCTCGACAGTTAACCAAGAGACCCAGTACTTC. Translated: CASSTVNQETQYF.

This chain links TRBV29-1 with TRBJ1-1, with TRBD1 identical over 9 bases. This CDR3 contains 15 residues. Germline values: CDR1 SQVTM, CDR2 ANQGSEA. The ends lost 0 bases at V and 3 bases at J; junction bases unmatched: 5. The CDR3 region is CSVEEPRTGDTEAFF. The CDR3 bases are TGCAGCGTTGAAGAACCTAGGACAGGGGACACTGAAGCTTTCTTT.

The chain couples TRBV18 to TRBJ2-3; TRBD2 might be the D (5 bases). Germline V gene data show CDR1 as KGHSH and CDR2 as LQKENI. This CDR3 spans 14 amino acids. V lost 6 bases and J 4 bases, leaving 14 bases between the germline ends. The DNA for the CDR3 is TGTGCCAGCTCGCCCAAAGGGAGCCCAGATACGCAGTATTTT. It is translated as CASSPKGSPDTQYF.

The genes are TRBV4-3 and TRBJ1-4; the D is unclear. Germline CDR1 and CDR2: LGHNA and YSLEER. The CDR3 spans 16 residues. With 1 base removed from V and 0 bases from J, the gap between germline ends came to 9 bases. The CDR3 spells CASSQVNRATNEKLFF. DNA of the CDR3: TGCGCCAGCAGCCAAGTAAACCGAGCAACTAATGAAAAACTGTTTTTT.

J is TRBJ2-2 and V is TRBV18; D not resolved. V dropped 0 bases and J dropped 5 bases, with 4 bases sitting between them. This CDR3 has 13 amino acids. Germline V CDR1 and CDR2: KGHSH, LQKENI. The CDR3 spells CASSPPSTGELFF. The CDR3 nucleotides read TGTGCCAGCTCACCACCATCGACCGGGGAGCTGTTTTTT. The full variable domain, rest sourced from reference TRBV18 and TRBJ2-2, is NAGVMQNPRHLVRRRGQEARLRCSPMKGHSHVYWYRQLPEEGLKFMVYLQKENIIDESGMPKERFSAEFPKEGPSILRIQQVVRGDSAAYFCASSPPSTGELFFGEGSRLTVL.

The CDR3 loop is CASRRGQLGNTIYF. CDR3 in DNA: TGTGCCAGCAGAAGGGGTCAACTTGGAAACACCATATATTTT. V and J are TRBV6-5 and TRBJ1-3; possible D gene TRBD1, 5 bases. This CDR3 spans 14 amino acids. Germline CDR1 MNHEY, CDR2 SVGAGI. V was trimmed by 6 bases and J by 3 bases, leaving 12 bases between them.

The V gene is TRBV19, the J gene TRBJ1-3; D is unresolved. Germline CDR1 LNHDA, CDR2 SQIVND (reference sequence). Trimming pared 3 bases from V and 4 bases from J, leaving 13 bases between. CDR3 length equals 15 residues. The CDR3 DNA sequence: TGTGCCAGTAGTATCGAGGCAGTCTCGGGAAACACCATATATTTT. This translates into CASSIEAVSGNTIYF.

This sequence joins TRBV14 and TRBJ1-6; D gene ambiguous. V lost 0 bases and J 9 bases, leaving 9 bases between the germline ends. This CDR3 comprises 14 residues. Germline values: CDR1 SGHDN, CDR2 FVKESK. Here the CDR3 DNA reads TGTGCCAGCAGCCAAGAGGTCGGTCCTTCACCCCTCCACTTT. As protein: CASSQEVGPSPLHF.

This clone was observed a few times. J is TRBJ2-5 and V is TRBV27, with TRBD2 matching 8 bases. Unmatched junction bases numbered 9, after V lost 5 bases and J lost 4 bases. Germline CDR1 MNHEY, CDR2 SMNVEV (reference sequence). This CDR3 is built from 15 residues. The CDR3 sequence is CASSQKSGGVETQYF. The CDR3 DNA is TGTGCCAGCAGTCAAAAAAGCGGGGGAGTAGAGACCCAGTACTTC.

This chain uses TRBV27 with TRBJ1-2; possibly TRBD1 for D (5 bases). This CDR3 is built from 14 residues. The germline V gene has CDR1 MNHEY and CDR2 SMNVEV (reference sequence). V lost 3 bases and J lost 8, with 16 bases in between. The CDR3, as DNA: TGTGCCAGCAGTTTTAGGGGTTTGTCGTGCGGCTACACCTTC. Its protein is CASSFRGLSCGYTF.

This chain links TRBV10-3 with TRBJ1-2; 7 bases agree with TRBD1. Germline trimming cut 6 bases from V and 6 bases from J; bases unmatched to any gene: 16. The CDR3 consists of 16 residues. Looked up from germline, CDR1 is ENHRY and CDR2 is SYGVKD. CDR3 DNA: TGTGCCATCAGAGACACAGGGGTACCGTTAAGAAATGGCTACACCTTC. As protein: CAIRDTGVPLRNGYTF.

This chain connects TRBV12-5 to TRBJ1-1, with D perhaps TRBD1 (5 bases). The CDR3 is 13 amino acids. Trimming pared 8 bases from V and 1 base from J, leaving 11 bases between. Germline values: CDR1 LGHNT, CDR2 FRNRAP. The CDR3 sequence is CASREGWNTEAFF. In nucleotides, the CDR3 is TGTGCTAGTCGGGAGGGGTGGAACACTGAAGCTTTCTTT.

This chain connects TRBV21-1 to TRBJ1-6; the listed D gene, TRBD1, was not tested against the DNA. TRBV21-1 is deemed a pseudogene. CDR3 length: 13 residues. CDR3 nucleotide sequence: TGTGCCAGAGAGAGACAGAGAAATTCACCCCTCCACTTT. Translation: CARERQRNSPLHF.

V usage is TRBV19 and J usage is TRBJ1-2; TRBD1 agrees at 8 bases. CDR3 size: 14 residues. CDR1 is LNHDA, CDR2 SQIVND, per germline (reference sequence). V shed 6 bases, J shed 2 bases, and the junction held 5 bases outside the gene matches. Here the CDR3 DNA reads TGTGCCAGTAGCTGGACAGGGACAAACTATGGCTACACCTTC. Its translation: CASSWTGTNYGYTF.

The chain joins TRBV2 to TRBJ2-7, with 7 nucleotides matching TRBD1. CDR3 size: 13 residues. Germline CDR1 is SNHLY and CDR2 is FYNNEI. V trimming: 5 bases; J trimming: 5 bases; junction bases outside the gene matches: 6. The CDR3 sequence is CASSWDSSNEQYF. DNA of the CDR3: TGTGCCAGCAGTTGGGACAGTAGCAACGAGCAGTACTTC.

The chain combines TRBV13 with TRBJ2-7; a weak D match, TRBD1 (5 bases). The CDR3 runs to 12 residues. Germline assignment: CDR1 PRHDT and CDR2 FYEKMQ (reference sequence). V was cut by 5 bases and J by 1 base, with 6 bases left in between. The CDR3 here is CASSRQSYEQYF. In nucleotides, the CDR3 is TGTGCCAGCAGCCGACAGTCCTACGAGCAGTACTTC. Together with reference TRBV13 and TRBJ2-7, the CDR3 gives the full variable domain: AAGVIQSPRHLIKEKRETATLKCYPIPRHDTVYWYQQGPGQDPQFLISFYEKMQSDKGSIPDRFSAQQFSDYHSELNMSSLELGDSALYFCASSRQSYEQYFGPGTRLTVT.

The sample holds a few counts of this clone. The chain recombines TRBV10-3 with TRBJ2-7; D possibly corresponds to TRBD2 (7 bases). The CDR3 extends over 12 amino acids. Germline loops: CDR1 ENHRY, CDR2 SYGVKD. V was clipped by 10 bases and J by 2 bases, with 12 bases between them. This CDR3 reads CASRGGAYEQYF. The CDR3 DNA follows: TGTGCCAGCCGAGGGGGGGCCTACGAGCAGTACTTC.

The J gene is TRBJ1-1, the V gene TRBV7-6; D perhaps matches TRBD1 (6 bases). The CDR3 spans 15 residues. CDR1 is SGHVS and CDR2 is FNYEAQ in the germline V gene. Trimming cost V 5 bases and J 8 bases, with 21 bases left between them. The CDR3 DNA follows: TGTGCCAGCAGCCGAGACCAGACAGGAACACGAGAAGCTTTCTTT. Translated, it gives CASSRDQTGTREAFF.

This chain connects TRBV6-4 to TRBJ1-1, with D tentatively TRBD1 (5 bases). CDR3 length: 14 residues. V shed 4 bases and J shed 2 bases, with 11 bases lying between them. Germline CDR1 is MRHNA and CDR2 is SNTAGT. CDR3 nucleotide sequence: TGTGCCAGCAGTGCTCCGGGGGTCAACACTGAAGCTTTCTTT. Translated, it gives CASSAPGVNTEAFF.

The chain employs TRBV6-6 and TRBJ1-6, with no clear D. Between the trimmed V and J ends, which lost 7 bases and 9 bases, there was a span of 19 bases. The germline V gene has CDR1 MNHNY and CDR2 SVGAGI (reference sequence). The CDR3 runs to 15 residues. This CDR3 reads CASTSGEASVSPLHF. For the CDR3, the DNA is TGTGCCAGCACCTCGGGTGAGGCGTCGGTTTCACCCCTCCACTTT.

This chain joins TRBV15 and TRBJ2-3; D possibly corresponds to TRBD1 (6 bases). The V end was cut by 5 bases, the J end by 1 base, with 16 bases between. The CDR3 extends over 16 amino acids. The V gene's germline CDR1 is LNHNV and CDR2 YYDKDF (reference sequence). The DNA for the CDR3 is TGTGCCACCAGCTCGATGTGGGGGCGGCGCACAGATACGCAGTATTTT. The encoded protein is CATSSMWGRRTDTQYF.

Here the CDR3 reads CASSPRTGVTEAFF. CDR3 nucleotides: TGTGCCAGCAGCCCTCGAACGGGGGTCACTGAAGCTTTCTTT. The rearrangement joins TRBV5-4 to TRBJ1-1, with a tentative D call TRBD1 (5 bases). The V end was cut by 4 bases, the J end by 4 bases, with 14 bases between. Germline V gene data show CDR1 as SGHNT and CDR2 as YYREEE (reference sequence). The length of the CDR3 is 14 residues.

This clone was picked up one time. The chain has TRBV15 and TRBJ1-2, with D maybe TRBD1 (6 bases). V lost 0 bases and J 4 bases, leaving 9 bases between the germline ends. CDR1 LNHNV and CDR2 YYDKDF come from the germline V gene (reference sequence). CDR3 length: 14 residues. Here the CDR3 reads CATSRERTAYGYTF. The CDR3 bases are TGTGCCACCAGCAGAGAAAGGACAGCCTATGGCTACACCTTC. Combining the CDR3 with reference TRBV15 and TRBJ1-2 gives the whole variable domain DAMVIQNPRYQVTQFGKPVTLSCSQTLNHNVMYWYQQKSSQAPKLLFHYYDKDFNNEADTPDNFQSRRPNTSFCFLDIRSPGLGDTAMYLCATSRERTAYGYTFGSGTRLTVV.